The entry below gives a single T cell receptor beta chain sequence along with its context. Its antigen is still unknown. Possible read error: a much larger clone is one base away. Overall study findings and caveats: In terms of TCR gene usage, tumor memory CD4+ T cells clustered together with blood and lymph node memory CD4+ cells, as well as with lymph node naive CD4+ cells. The larger cohort examined one V-J beta rearrangement, not whole repertoires. Tumor Treg TCRs overlapped most with tumor naive CD4+ cells.

Constant-region reverse primers amplified full-length variable regions, followed by semi-nested Nested Universal Primer A PCR. TCRdb fed the 5' RACE reads into MiXCR, producing one record per CDR3 protein. The repertoire includes around 10,000 distinct CDR3 sequences, 27% of them detected once, and around 3.1% sits in the top ten. Treg sorting used a CD4+CD25+CD127-/low gate. V was pared by 1 base and J by 11 bases, with 19 bases between. The germline V gene has CDR1 SGHAT and CDR2 FQNNGV. The CDR3 has 15 amino acids. The genes are TRBV11-2 and TRBJ2-3; possibly TRBD1 for D (5 bases). The sequenced material came from Tregs sorted from a lymph node. This TCR came from a female donor with breast cancer. In DNA form, the CDR3 reads TGTGCCAGCAGCTTAGGGTCAGGGTCCACGGACGGGCAGTATTTT. Translation gives CASSLGSGSTDGQYF.